These 32 T cell receptor beta chains originate from one sample sequenced in a study of beta chain features in type 1 diabetes (dated by TCRdb to 2016 to 2019). Receptor amplification or capture employed the immunoSEQ multiplex PCR assay. The entire amount of isolated RNA was reverse transcribed using the High Capacity cDNA Reverse Transcription Kit, so the sequenced TCRB transcripts were expressed ones. TCRdb took over this immuneACCESS table, retaining in-frame rearrangements with V and J assigned. Such tables are incomplete; in checked studies, under half of the missing clones stem from an unresolved V gene, and the remainder is unexplained. The sample records under 800,000 clones, 15% to 17% of which are singletons. Together, the top ten hold 0.07% to 0.095% of the sample. The sequenced sample consisted of naive CD4+ T cells from blood. The cell subset or site label for this specimen denotes: true naive CD4+ T cells. These receptors all stem from a man between 18 and 29 years old in good health.

The chain couples TRBV28 to TRBJ2-7, with D unclear. Germline V CDR1 and CDR2: MDHEN, SYDVKM. Trimming removed 4 bases from V and 3 bases from J, with 7 bases in between. The CDR3 has 12 amino acids. CDR3 nucleotide sequence: TGTGCCAGCAGTTCTTTTATCTACGAGCAGTACTTC. Its protein is CASSSFIYEQYF.

V is TRBV7-9 and J is TRBJ2-7; TRBD1 is a possible D gene (5 bases). Trimming removed 5 bases at V and 6 bases at J, with 11 bases between. This CDR3 contains 12 residues. Germline V lookup: CDR1 SEHNR, CDR2 FQNEAQ (reference sequence). CDR3 DNA: TGTGCCAGCAGCCTGACAGCTCGCGAGCAGTACTTC. Amino acids: CASSLTAREQYF.

This clone was found a few times. The chain employs TRBV29-1 and TRBJ1-2; D uncertain. This CDR3 contains 10 residues. Germline CDR1 is SQVTM and CDR2 is ANQGSEA. Trimming pared 6 bases from V and 5 bases from J, leaving 7 bases between. CDR3 in DNA: TGCAGCGTGGCAGCTTATGGCTACACCTTC. Protein product: CSVAAYGYTF.

There are a few counts of this clone. The chain couples TRBV5-1 to TRBJ2-7; 9 bases match TRBD1. This CDR3 spans 15 amino acids. V lost 1 base to trimming and J lost 6 bases; unmatched junction nucleotides: 8. The germline V gene encodes CDR1 SGHRS and CDR2 YFSETQ. CDR3 loop: CASSLFPGQGTEQYF. The DNA of the CDR3 is TGCGCCAGCAGCTTGTTTCCGGGACAGGGAACCGAGCAGTACTTC.

The rearrangement joins TRBV29-1 to TRBJ2-6; D gene unclear. The V gene lost 6 bases and the J gene lost 1 base, with 10 bases spanning the gap. Germline CDR1 and CDR2: SQVTM and ANQGSEA. The CDR3 has 14 residues. In DNA, the CDR3 is TGCAGCGTCGACTCCACGTCTGGGGCCAACGTCCTGACTTTC. Its translation is CSVDSTSGANVLTF.

This clone has just a few counts. V and J are TRBV27 and TRBJ2-1; 8 positions agree with TRBD1. The CDR3 runs 17 residues. Germline V gene sequence: CDR1 MNHEY, CDR2 SMNVEV (reference sequence). The V and J ends lost 2 bases and 5 bases, in that order; junction bases with no gene match: 11. CDR3 DNA sequence: TGTGCCAGCAGTTTACGGGAACTCCGGGACAGGAACAATGAGCAGTTCTTC. It is translated as CASSLRELRDRNNEQFF.

This chain uses TRBV11-1 with TRBJ2-5; D is uncertain. The CDR3 is 15 residues long. V was pared by 4 bases and J by 1 base, with 13 bases between. CDR1 and CDR2 (germline): SGHAT, FQDESV (reference sequence). Here the CDR3 reads CASSSPVPTQETQYF. CDR3 DNA sequence: TGTGCCAGCAGCTCCCCGGTCCCGACCCAAGAGACCCAGTACTTC.

This clone occurred a few times. This CDR3 reads CASRPGQGAEQYF. The CDR3, as DNA: TGTGCCAGCAGACCGGGACAGGGCGCCGAGCAGTACTTC. The J gene is TRBJ2-7, the V gene TRBV6-5; 9 bases line up with TRBD1. J was trimmed by 6 bases and V by 6 bases; bases with no gene match: 6. The CDR3 loop spans 13 amino acids. Germline values: CDR1 MNHEY, CDR2 SVGAGI.

This clone was detected only a few times. The rearrangement uses TRBV28 and TRBJ1-2; unclear D gene. CDR1 MDHEN and CDR2 SYDVKM come from the germline V gene. The V and J ends lost 8 bases and 1 base respectively, with 11 bases between them. The CDR3 runs to 13 residues. CDR3 sequence: CASCCSVNYGYTF. CDR3 in DNA: TGTGCCAGCTGTTGCAGCGTTAACTATGGCTACACCTTC.

This rearrangement joins TRBV27 to TRBJ2-3; TRBD1 is a possible D gene (6 bases). The CDR3 consists of 13 residues. Germline CDR1 and CDR2: MNHEY and SMNVEV (reference sequence). V lost 6 bases and J lost 4, with 11 bases in between. DNA of the CDR3: TGTGCCAGCAGACGCAGGGGAGCAGATACGCAGTATTTT. Protein: CASRRRGADTQYF.

This sequence joins TRBV28 and TRBJ1-5, with D unclear. Germline V gene data show CDR1 as MDHEN and CDR2 as SYDVKM. The CDR3 length is 11 residues. V was pared by 6 bases and J by 11 bases, with 11 bases between. CDR3 residues: CASSELRTQHF. In nucleotides, the CDR3 is TGTGCCAGCAGCGAACTGAGGACCCAGCATTTT.

In its sample, this clone was seen a few times. The chain is built from TRBV28 and TRBJ2-2, with D perhaps given as TRBD1 or TRBD2 (5 bases each). Per the germline V gene, CDR1 is MDHEN and CDR2 is SYDVKM. V dropped 10 bases and J dropped 4 bases, with 10 bases sitting between them. The CDR3 has 12 amino acids. The CDR3 spells CAMGTSTGELFF. CDR3 bases: TGTGCCATGGGGACGAGCACCGGGGAGCTGTTTTTT.

The J gene is TRBJ2-5, the V gene TRBV1; TRBD2, as called in the table, went unchecked against the DNA. TRBV1 counts as a pseudogene. The CDR3 length is 15 residues. The CDR3 region is CTSSQRPDCQETQYF. The CDR3 nucleotides are TGCACCAGCAGCCAGAGACCGGACTGTCAAGAGACCCAGTACTTC.

A few counts support this clone. The genes are TRBV28 and TRBJ2-7, with 9 bases aligning to TRBD1. From germline, CDR1 is MDHEN and CDR2 SYDVKM. The CDR3 has 15 amino acids. V was pared by 5 bases and J by 3 bases, with 8 bases of the junction left unmatched. The chain's CDR3 is CASSPWTGEGYEQYF. As DNA, the CDR3 is TGTGCCAGCAGTCCGTGGACAGGGGAAGGCTACGAGCAGTACTTC.

The rearrangement uses TRBV27 and TRBJ2-7; TRBD1 matches at 8 bases. This CDR3 has 15 amino acids. Germline lookup yields CDR1 MNHEY and CDR2 SMNVEV (reference sequence). V lost 5 bases to trimming and J lost 4 bases; unmatched junction nucleotides: 10. CDR3: CASSRPGQDKYEQYF. Written as DNA, the CDR3 is TGTGCCAGCAGTCGACCGGGACAGGACAAATACGAGCAGTACTTC.

This clone was detected only a few times. This chain connects TRBV6-1 to TRBJ1-1; TRBD1 matches at 7 bases. The CDR3 contains 13 residues. V lost 6 bases and J lost 5; bases outside the gene matches: 6. Looked up from germline, CDR1 is MNHNS and CDR2 is SASEGT. CDR3 protein: CASRAQGPTEAFF. CDR3 coding DNA: TGTGCCAGCAGGGCACAGGGGCCGACTGAAGCTTTCTTT.

This chain joins TRBV9 and TRBJ2-1; the D gene is possibly TRBD2 (6 bases). The CDR3 sequence is 13 residues long. Trimming cost V 1 base and J 9 bases, with 11 bases left between them. CDR1 is SGDLS and CDR2 is YYNGEE in the germline V gene. DNA of the CDR3: TGTGCCAGCAGCGTACTAGCGACGGGTGAGCAGTTCTTC. Its translation: CASSVLATGEQFF.

V gene TRBV28 combines with J gene TRBJ2-4, with D maybe TRBD1 (6 bases). Looked up from germline, CDR1 is MDHEN and CDR2 is SYDVKM. The ends were cut back, 6 bases at V and 0 bases at J, with 15 bases in the middle. The CDR3 loop spans 16 amino acids. The CDR3 region has the DNA TGTGCCAGCAGCTCCTCTGGACAGCTAGCCAAAAACATTCAGTACTTC. It codes for CASSSSGQLAKNIQYF.

V is TRBV10-3 and J is TRBJ2-2, with D possibly matching TRBD2 (5 bases). Trimming left V 7 bases short and J 2 bases short, with 14 bases between. The CDR3 contains 15 residues. Germline V gene lookup returns CDR1 ENHRY and CDR2 SYGVKD. The DNA of the CDR3 is TGTGCCATCATGGCGAGCGGACTCAACACCGGGGAGCTGTTTTTT. This encodes CAIMASGLNTGELFF.

V is TRBV30 and J is TRBJ1-5; no firm D call. The germline V gene has CDR1 GTSNPN and CDR2 SVGIG (reference sequence). V was shortened by 0 bases and J by 8 bases, with 8 bases between the two germline ends. The CDR3 has 12 amino acids. This CDR3 reads CAWSVRPEPQHF. DNA for the CDR3: TGTGCCTGGAGTGTAAGGCCCGAGCCCCAGCATTTT.

V usage is TRBV2 and J usage is TRBJ1-5; D remains unclear. This CDR3 region has 14 residues. Germline CDR1 reads SNHLY; CDR2 reads FYNNEI. V shed 3 bases and J shed 0 bases, with 6 bases lying between them. The CDR3 nucleotides read TGTGCCAGCAGTGACAGGCATAGCAATCAGCCCCAGCATTTT. Its protein product is CASSDRHSNQPQHF.

Turning to this clone: The sample holds other DNA sequences that translate to the same CDR3. This CDR3 is CASSVEAPSSGANVLTF. The CDR3, as DNA: TGTGCCAGCAGCGTAGAAGCCCCCAGCTCTGGGGCCAACGTCCTGACTTTC. The chain carries TRBV9 and TRBJ2-6; D not certain. Germline CDR1 and CDR2: SGDLS and YYNGEE. Trimming took 0 bases from V and 0 from J, leaving 10 bases between them. The length of the CDR3 is 17 residues.

This clone was counted between two and nine times. The chain is built from TRBV28 and TRBJ2-6, with D perhaps matching TRBD2 (5 bases). This CDR3 has 16 residues. Trimming pared 7 bases from V and 3 bases from J, leaving 16 bases between. The V gene's germline CDR1 is MDHEN and CDR2 SYDVKM. The CDR3 DNA sequence: TGTGCCAGCACCAATTTTGGGAGTGGTGGGGCCAACGTCCTGACTTTC. Translated: CASTNFGSGGANVLTF.

The rearrangement joins TRBV4-3 to TRBJ2-1; 12 nucleotides agree with TRBD1. Germline V gives CDR1 LGHNA, CDR2 YSLEER. The V gene end was trimmed by 3 bases and the J gene end by 9 bases; junction bases not matched to a gene: 3. The CDR3 totals 14 residues. CDR3 coding DNA: TGCGCCAGCAGCCATATGGGACAGGGGGCTGAGCAGTTCTTC. Its translation: CASSHMGQGAEQFF.

A few counts support this clone. The J gene is TRBJ2-5, the V gene TRBV11-3; TRBD2 matches 7 bases. Germline V CDR1 and CDR2: SGHNT, YENEEA. The CDR3 sequence is 17 residues long. Trimming at V came to 4 bases and at J to 5 bases, leaving 16 bases not matched to a gene. The CDR3 sequence: CASSWGGAGVSRETQYF. For the CDR3, the DNA is TGTGCCAGCAGCTGGGGCGGGGCGGGAGTCTCTCGGGAGACCCAGTACTTC.

This sequence joins TRBV5-6 and TRBJ1-5, with TRBD1 matching over 9 bases. Germline V gene data show CDR1 as SGHDT and CDR2 as YYEEEE. There are 17 residues in the CDR3. Losses at the gene ends were 4 bases for V and 3 bases for J; bases not matched to a gene: 11. The CDR3 sequence is CASSVARDRASNQPQHF. The CDR3 coding sequence is TGTGCCAGCAGCGTGGCCCGGGACAGGGCATCCAATCAGCCCCAGCATTTT.

This clone appeared a few times. The chain joins TRBV2 to TRBJ2-1, with TRBD2 as a possible D gene (6 bases). The CDR3 has 17 residues. Germline lookup yields CDR1 SNHLY and CDR2 FYNNEI. Trimming pared 3 bases from V and 2 bases from J, leaving 17 bases between. Here the CDR3 reads CASSESDGGFTYNEQFF. The CDR3, as DNA: TGTGCCAGCAGTGAGAGTGACGGGGGTTTTACCTACAATGAGCAGTTCTTC.

A few counts support this clone. The genes are TRBV7-3 and TRBJ2-7; TRBD1 aligns across 7 bases. The CDR3 is 13 amino acids. Trimming removed 1 base from V and 7 bases from J; junction bases left unmatched: 4. Germline-derived CDR1 and CDR2 are SGHTA and FQGTGA. The CDR3 sequence is CASSLSVGQEQYF. The CDR3 DNA reads TGTGCCAGCAGCTTAAGTGTGGGACAGGAGCAGTACTTC.

This clone was counted between two and nine times. This chain connects TRBV9 to TRBJ1-5; 7 bases are shared with TRBD1. The CDR3 length is 15 residues. Germline CDR1 and CDR2: SGDLS and YYNGEE. V was pared by 0 bases and J by 4 bases, with 4 bases of the junction left unmatched. The CDR3 DNA sequence: TGTGCCAGCAGCGTAGAGGGGGCTCGTAATCAGCCCCAGCATTTT. Protein: CASSVEGARNQPQHF.

This clone showed up just a few times. The chain employs TRBV28 and TRBJ2-1; D remains ambiguous. Germline V gives CDR1 MDHEN, CDR2 SYDVKM. The CDR3 spans 10 residues. With 8 bases removed from V and 10 bases from J, the gap between germline ends came to 9 bases. This chain's CDR3 is CASRSTEQFF. The DNA of the CDR3 is TGTGCCAGCCGATCTACGGAGCAGTTCTTC. Full variable domain (remainder filled in from reference TRBV28 and TRBJ2-1): DVKVTQSSRYLVKRTGEKVFLECVQDMDHENMFWYRQDPGLGLRLIYFSYDVKMKEKGDIPEGYSVSREKKERFSLILESASTNQTSMYLCASRSTEQFFGPGTRLTVL.

The chain links TRBV2 to TRBJ2-1, with D tentatively TRBD1 (5 bases). The germline V gene encodes CDR1 SNHLY and CDR2 FYNNEI. Trimming took 3 bases from V and 8 from J, leaving 14 bases between them. This CDR3 comprises 14 residues. CDR3 amino acids: CASSEQGPPDEQFF. CDR3 DNA: TGTGCCAGCAGTGAGCAGGGTCCCCCCGATGAGCAGTTCTTC.

The table lists this clone with a few counts. The CDR3 reads CAIRIGTGENEQYF. DNA of the CDR3: TGTGCCATCAGGATTGGGACAGGGGAAAACGAGCAGTACTTC. The chain joins TRBV10-3 to TRBJ2-7; 10 bases agree with TRBD1. J was trimmed by 5 bases and V by 6 bases; bases with no gene match: 7. This CDR3 is 14 amino acids long. CDR1 is ENHRY, CDR2 SYGVKD, per germline.